These 8 T cell receptor beta chains share one sample of origin, sequenced in a study of early T cells in non-severe SARS-CoV-2 infection. TCRdb independently ran MiXCR on the 5' RACE reads; one entry per CDR3 protein. The sample gives tens of thousands of distinct CDR3 sequences, 5% to 6.5% of which show up once; 6% to 7% is in the top ten. This sample comprised whole blood, obtained at baseline. Receptor source: an adult who was a healthcare worker with PCR-confirmed SARS-CoV-2 infection or an uninfected control (not recorded which).

This clonotype was seen just once. A read error may explain this, as a much larger clone is one base away. The CDR3: CASSLGHGYQPQHF. CDR3 coding DNA: TGCGCCAGCAGCTTGGGGCATGGCTATCAGCCCCAGCATTTT. The chain combines TRBV5-1 with TRBJ1-5; D not resolved. This CDR3 is 14 amino acids long. The V gene's germline CDR1 is SGHRS and CDR2 YFSETQ. V lost 0 bases to trimming and J lost 5 bases, with 9 bases between them.

This clonotype was seen at least ten times. This chain links TRBV20-1 with TRBJ1-1; TRBD1 matches at 7 bases. Germline V CDR1 and CDR2: DFQATT, SNEGSKA (reference sequence). V trimming: 6 bases; J trimming: 5 bases; junction bases outside the gene matches: 9. The CDR3 runs to 13 residues. The CDR3 sequence is CSASGQMRTEAFF. The CDR3 DNA follows: TGCAGTGCGTCGGGACAGATGAGGACTGAAGCTTTCTTT.

This clonotype was counted many times. CDR3 bases: TGTGCCAGCAGTTTTCAGCGGAAAGAGACCCAGTACTTC. This codes for CASSFQRKETQYF. The chain uses TRBV12-3 or TRBV12-4 and TRBJ2-5; D may be TRBD2 (5 bases). V gave up 3 bases and J gave up 3 bases, with 8 bases separating them. The CDR3 spans 13 residues.

This clonotype has just a few counts. The chain is built from TRBV24-1 and TRBJ2-7; D remains ambiguous. Trimming shortened V by 3 bases and J by 2 bases, and 13 bases separated the two germline ends. Germline lookup yields CDR1 KGHDR and CDR2 SFDVKD. This CDR3 has 15 residues. Written as DNA, the CDR3 is TGTGCCACCAGTGATCCCACCCAGCAGCCCTACGAGCAGTACTTC. Its translation: CATSDPTQQPYEQYF.

This clonotype was counted ten times or more. The CDR3 DNA reads TGTGCCAGCAGCTTACGGAGGGGCTCCTACGAGCAGTACGTC. Its translation is CASSLRRGSYEQYV. V usage is TRBV7-8 and J usage is TRBJ2-7; a weak D match, TRBD2 (6 bases). CDR1 and CDR2 from the germline V gene are SGHVS and FQNEAQ. The CDR3 has 14 amino acids. V lost 2 bases and J lost 0, with 8 bases in between.

This clonotype was picked up many times. The chain joins TRBV10-1 to TRBJ2-3; TRBD2 agrees at 11 bases. The CDR3 loop spans 14 amino acids. The junction had 1 base not matched to a gene; V was cut back by 5 bases and J by 3 bases. From germline, CDR1 is WNHNN and CDR2 SYGVQD (reference sequence). The chain's CDR3 is CASSRTSGTDTQYF. CDR3 sequence (DNA): TGCGCCAGCAGTCGGACTAGCGGGACAGATACGCAGTATTTT.

This clonotype came up many times. The chain carries TRBV7-9 and TRBJ2-2; D is ambiguous. The V end lost 0 bases, the J end lost 4 bases, and 3 bases lay between the germline ends. Looked up from germline, CDR1 is SEHNR and CDR2 is FQNEAQ (reference sequence). This CDR3 contains 13 residues. The CDR3 DNA reads TGTGCCAGCAGCTTAGCCGTCACCGGGGAGCTGTTTTTT. Its protein product is CASSLAVTGELFF.

This chain links TRBV6-5 with TRBJ1-4; 9 nucleotides align to TRBD1. V lost 0 bases, J lost 8 bases, and 4 bases stayed unmatched. CDR3 length: 15 amino acids. Germline assignment: CDR1 MNHEY and CDR2 SVGAGI. The CDR3 region is CASSYSGTGLEKLFF. The CDR3 region has the DNA TGTGCCAGCAGTTACTCCGGGACAGGGCTAGAAAAACTGTTTTTT.